This T cell receptor beta chain derives from a study of cytomegalovirus exposure and HLA in healthy donors. About the study: Ancestry clustering placed 81% of under 450 genotyped donors in the Caucasian-associated cluster. Points from the study as a whole: A previous analysis found most TCR beta V segments productive roughly 87% or roughly 30% of the time.

Concerning this clone: Antigen: not known.

60 Vbeta and 13 Jbeta primers were used in PCR. TCRdb's copy holds only in-frame clones and misses some; the assay was immunoSEQ multiplex PCR. This repertoire shows around 130,000 clones, roughly four fifths found once; its top ten account for 5.5% to 7%. Sequences were obtained from PBMCs. The clonotype originates from a woman aged 35 to 49 in good health and CMV-seropositive.

The CDR3 loop is CASSLAVEQYF. CDR3 coding DNA: TGTGCCAGCAGCTTAGCGGTGGAGCAGTACTTC. V and J are TRBV11-2 and TRBJ2-7; D unclear. With 1 base removed from V and 7 bases from J, the gap between germline ends came to 5 bases. The germline V gene encodes CDR1 SGHAT and CDR2 FQNNGV. The CDR3 runs to 11 residues.